The clone carrying this T cell receptor beta chain was seen ten or more times. These data belong to a study of T cells in Graves' hyperthyroidism and ophthalmopathy. Germline V lookup: CDR1 SGHTA, CDR2 FQGNSA. Trimming shortened V by 5 bases and J by 4 bases, and 9 bases separated the two germline ends. CDR3 size: 12 residues. Researchers took RNA transcripts and amplified the TCR beta CDR3 regions from them. The study used the HTBI primer set for a first-round RT-PCR of the TCR CDR3. TCRdb itself ran the multiplex PCR reads through MiXCR, one entry per CDR3 protein. The table records around 530,000 distinct CDR3 sequences, approximately 17% of them present only once. Diagnoses rested on clinical symptoms, serum thyroxine and TRAb, thyroid ultrasound and orbital computed tomography.

Input material: blood. The J gene is TRBJ2-7, the V gene TRBV7-2; D may be TRBD1 or TRBD2 (5 bases each). The source is a woman aged 18-29 years with Graves' ophthalmopathy. The CDR3 spells CASSLGEYEQYF. The CDR3 DNA sequence: TGTGCCAGCAGCCTGGGGGAATACGAGCAGTACTTC.